This T cell receptor (beta chain) was sequenced for a study of intratumoral heterogeneity in liver cancer. The CDR3 is 17 amino acids. Germline CDR1 and CDR2: SGHRS and YFSETQ. The ends lost 3 bases at V and 10 bases at J; junction bases unmatched: 12. Sequencing used immunoSEQ multiplex PCR; TCRdb keeps in-frame clones, though not all of them. Here the sample spans about 20,000 clones, around 75% being singletons. Sequences were derived from tumor-adjacent normal tissue, sampled before any cancer treatment. The source is a woman in her seventies with hepatocellular carcinoma. J is TRBJ2-1 and V is TRBV5-1; 14 nucleotides line up with TRBD2. The CDR3 sequence: CASSSTLTSGRAGEQFF. CDR3 DNA sequence: TGCGCCAGCAGCTCGACCTTGACTAGCGGGAGGGCCGGGGAGCAGTTCTTC.